The clone carrying this T cell receptor (beta chain) was seen repeatedly, ten times or more. Its antigen remains unidentified. V was shortened by 5 bases and J by 4 bases, with 9 bases between the two germline ends. CDR3 length equals 12 residues. Germline V gene lookup returns CDR1 SGHRS and CDR2 YFSETQ. The data are from a study of tumor and adjacent non-tumor tissue in lung cancer. TCRbeta libraries were built with three rounds of nested PCR, modified from ARM-PCR. TCRdb reprocessed the multiplex PCR reads with MiXCR, giving one entry per CDR3 protein. Of 90,000 to 100,000 distinct CDR3 sequences in the sample, about 80% were seen once. The study's findings and limits: Top 100 clones took a larger repertoire share in normal lung.

RNA was extracted from bulk tissue without any cell sorting. This non-tumor lung sample came from over 3 cm beyond the tumor edge. The chain has TRBV5-1 and TRBJ2-5; either TRBD1 or TRBD2 may fit D (6 bases each). This sequence originates from a man between 60 and 70 years old with small cell lung cancer. Sequenced material: distant non-tumor lung tissue. CDR3 nucleotide sequence: TGCGCCAGCAGTCGGGGGCGAGAGACCCAGTACTTC. Its translation: CASSRGRETQYF.